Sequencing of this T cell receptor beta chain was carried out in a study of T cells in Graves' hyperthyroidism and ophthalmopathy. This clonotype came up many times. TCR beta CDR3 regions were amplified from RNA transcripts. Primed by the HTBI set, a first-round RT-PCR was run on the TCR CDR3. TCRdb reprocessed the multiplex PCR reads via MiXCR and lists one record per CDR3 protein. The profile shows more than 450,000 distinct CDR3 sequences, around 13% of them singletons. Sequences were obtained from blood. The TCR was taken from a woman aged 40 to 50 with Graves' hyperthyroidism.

The CDR3 nucleotides are TGTGCCAGCAGTCCGATCCTCACAGATACGCAGTATTTT. Encoded protein: CASSPILTDTQYF. The rearrangement joins TRBV12-3 or TRBV12-4 to TRBJ2-3; D call uncertain. Trimming took 5 bases from V and 2 from J, leaving 8 bases between them. The CDR3 length is 13 residues.